This T cell receptor beta chain was captured by sequencing in a study of CD8 T cells in ankylosing spondylitis. This clonotype was detected ten times or more. The CDR3 runs to 13 residues. V lost 4 bases to trimming and J lost 3 bases, with 10 bases between them. CDR1 and CDR2 (germline): SGHRS, YFSETQ. TCRdb recomputed calls from the 5' RACE reads with MiXCR, one row per CDR3 protein. The repertoire holds 200,000 to 250,000 distinct CDR3 sequences, with about 10% as singletons. Sequences were obtained from blood, either unsorted or a sorted T cell fraction (not recorded which). The J gene is TRBJ1-1, the V gene TRBV5-1; D is unclear. The sequence was obtained from a male donor with ankylosing spondylitis or in good health (not recorded which). CDR3 bases: TGCGCCAGCAGCCCGGACGGCGACACTGAAGCTTTCTTT. Its translation: CASSPDGDTEAFF.